The present T cell receptor beta chain was sequenced within a study of T cell changes during pregnancy in multiple sclerosis. TCRdb's table, derived via immunoSEQ multiplex PCR, lists solely in-frame clones and lacks some. This sample has more than 70,000 clones, with around 91% found just once. The source is a female donor in good health, enrolled as a control in a pregnancy study. Sequenced here: peripheral blood, sampled after pregnancy.

In DNA form, the CDR3 reads TGCGCCAGCAGCCAGACAGGCGCCCACAATCAGCCCCAGCATTTT. It codes for CASSQTGAHNQPQHF. V usage is TRBV5-1 and J usage is TRBJ1-5, with D tentatively TRBD1 (6 bases). Germline CDR1 reads SGHRS; CDR2 reads YFSETQ. CDR3 length equals 15 residues. V lost 4 bases to trimming and J lost 3 bases, with 14 bases between them.